This is a list of T cell receptor beta chains from one sample in a study of blood T cell repertoires in COVID-19. The data were produced by immunoSEQ multiplex PCR, yet TCRdb's version contains in-frame clones alone and is incomplete. The table shows approximately 190,000 clones, with approximately 90% occurring only once. The sequencing sample was made of PBMCs or T cells enriched from blood (not recorded which). The receptors were sampled from a woman aged 35 to 49 in a cohort exposed to, infected with or recovered from COVID-19 (not recorded which). CDR3s include the opening cysteine and the closing phenylalanine or tryptophan. The D gene is left open where the match is weak.

J,length,V,D,CDR3
TRBJ1-5,13,TRBV13,TRBD1,CASSRQGDQPQHF
TRBJ2-7,14,TRBV7-2,.,CASSLALAAYEQYF
TRBJ1-2,16,TRBV5-6,.,CASSLVGIRHTRGYTF
TRBJ1-2,15,TRBV9,.,CASSPSDSLNYGYTF
TRBJ1-1,16,TRBV7-9,.,CASSRARTAMNTEAFF
TRBJ2-1,13,TRBV5-1,.,CASSVDRTREQFF
TRBJ1-1,12,TRBV5-6,.,CASSRRNRDAFF
TRBJ2-3,13,TRBV7-8,.,CASSTTGPDTQYF
TRBJ1-1,14,TRBV4-3,.,CASSQETENTEAFF
TRBJ1-6,16,TRBV7-6,.,CASSLETSSYNSPLHF
TRBJ1-2,14,TRBV11-3,.,CASSSTGFNYGYTF
TRBJ2-3,12,TRBV18,.,CASSSRADTQYF
TRBJ2-1,14,TRBV6-2/TRBV6-3,TRBD2,CASSYWGGSNEQFF
TRBJ2-1,18,TRBV7-2,TRBD2,CASSPTSRGLAGINEQFF
TRBJ2-3,14,TRBV27,.,CASSLSSRADTQYF
TRBJ2-3,15,TRBV18,TRBD1,CASSRDRGSQDTQYF
TRBJ1-1,14,TRBV19,.,CASRPGHANTEAFF
TRBJ1-3,15,TRBV7-8,.,CASSLSGSSGNTIYF
TRBJ2-7,14,TRBV5-4,TRBD2,CASSFVSGKTEQYF
TRBJ1-1,13,TRBV5-1,.,CASSLVGATEAFF
TRBJ1-5,13,TRBV11-2,.,CASSPDRFQPQHF
TRBJ1-1,12,TRBV19,.,CASAQFPGGAFF
TRBJ2-1,13,TRBV27,TRBD2,CASSFGGRGEQFF
TRBJ1-3,16,TRBV7-8,.,CASSLEAGSSGNTIYF
TRBJ1-5,14,TRBV9,.,CASSSTGNNQPQHF
TRBJ2-5,10,TRBV2,.,CASTVGTQYF
TRBJ1-3,16,TRBV4-2,.,CASSQEWPGSGNTIYF
TRBJ1-2,13,TRBV29-1,TRBD1,CSVQQGAGYGYTF
TRBJ2-7,16,TRBV27,TRBD2,CASSGTSGTYGHEQYF
TRBJ1-2,14,TRBV4-2,.,CASSPQDKNYGYTF
TRBJ2-2,17,TRBV6-2/TRBV6-3,.,CASSRLEGPPNTGELFF
TRBJ2-7,14,TRBV27,TRBD1,CASSPSTGPYEQYF
TRBJ2-7,17,TRBV7-9,TRBD1,CASSFATEEGQGYEQYF
TRBJ2-5,11,TRBV20-1,.,CIARGQETQYF
TRBJ2-7,13,TRBV7-9,TRBD1,CASTHETGREQYF
TRBJ2-2,13,TRBV3-1/TRBV3-2,.,CASSQWSTGELFF
TRBJ2-5,16,TRBV9,TRBD1,CASSVGDRGPQETQYF
TRBJ2-3,14,TRBV5-1,TRBD2,CASSLAGGMDTQYF
TRBJ1-2,15,TRBV6-5,.,CASTITGGDNYGYTF
TRBJ2-7,16,TRBV13,TRBD1,CASSPDLGTGPYEQYF
TRBJ2-1,15,TRBV14,.,CASSLTGNPYNEQFF
TRBJ2-5,15,TRBV4-3,.,CASSQGTSPQETQYF
TRBJ2-1,16,TRBV7-2,TRBD1,CASSLDGQGTYNEQFF
TRBJ1-1,15,TRBV4-1,TRBD1,CASSDKDRGRTEAFF
TRBJ1-4,14,TRBV19,.,CASSISSEFEKLFF
TRBJ1-1,13,TRBV28,.,CATREQLNTEAFF
TRBJ2-7,16,TRBV4-3,.,CASSQEPRGGGYEQYF
TRBJ1-2,16,TRBV15,.,CATSRDKSTGMDGYTF
TRBJ1-1,15,TRBV7-6,.,CASSLAPGMNTEAFF
TRBJ2-3,17,TRBV11-3,TRBD2,CASSSTTSGGGADTQYF
TRBJ1-5,14,TRBV21-1,.,CASSSSTGTPPQHF
TRBJ2-3,17,TRBV7-9,.,CASSTVTGTLGTDTQYF
TRBJ1-5,12,TRBV28,.,CASSFFLQPQHF
TRBJ2-7,16,TRBV4-1,TRBD2,CASSQIPTSSSYEQYF
TRBJ1-5,15,TRBV6-5,TRBD1,CASSYGDRDYQPQHF
TRBJ2-6,17,TRBV13,TRBD2,CASSPREGLSGANVLTF
TRBJ2-3,13,TRBV11-3,.,CASRERLTDTQYF